This T cell receptor (beta chain) was recovered during a study of blood T cells in healthy people across ages. This CDR3 contains 14 residues. CDR1 is MNHEY, CDR2 SVGEGT, per germline. J lost 6 bases, V lost 5 bases, and 3 bases had no gene match. Using a J-beta primer mix together with a sample-barcoded 5' primer, a second PCR was run for about 6 to 12 cycles. Each CDR3 protein is one row after TCRdb ran MiXCR on the 5' RACE reads. The data show approximately 800,000 distinct CDR3 sequences, around 62% seen once. The receptor was isolated from a man aged 25-45 years in good health. The rearrangement links TRBV6-2 or TRBV6-3 to TRBJ2-1; the match to TRBD2 covers 11 bases. Sequencing used blood. CDR3 amino acids: CASSTSGGLNEQFF. In DNA, the CDR3 is TGTGCCAGCAGTACTAGCGGGGGCCTCAATGAGCAGTTCTTC.